This T cell receptor (beta chain) emerged from a study of OX40 agonist ivuxolimab in advanced cancers. The study, taken as a whole, reports: Certain nonresponders additionally had low normalized T-cell clonal expansion.

Germline V gene lookup returns CDR1 MNHEY and CDR2 SVGAGI. The length of the CDR3 is 16 residues. V lost 4 bases to trimming and J lost 0 bases, with 13 bases between them. This clone was picked up one time. What it binds is not known. Sequenced by immunoSEQ multiplex PCR; TCRdb stores in-frame clones only, minus some. Here the sample spans 60,000 or so clones, 65% to 90% being singletons. This material consisted of CD4+ or CD8+ T cells sorted from blood, taken in a trial of the OX40 agonist ivuxolimab. This rearrangement joins TRBV6-5 to TRBJ2-4; TRBD1 is a possible D gene (6 bases). The receptor was isolated from an adult with an advanced solid tumor such as melanoma, head and neck, liver or kidney cancer. This CDR3 is CASSLDRKLAKNIQYF. CDR3 DNA: TGTGCCAGCAGTTTAGACAGGAAACTAGCCAAAAACATTCAGTACTTC.